Listed below are T cell receptor beta chains from one sample, sequenced in a study of T cells after posttransplantation cyclophosphamide. Libraries were prepared by immunoSEQ multiplex PCR; TCRdb keeps only in-frame clonotypes and omits some of them. The repertoire shows 15,000 to 20,000 clones, none seen only once; the top ten take 0.54%. Source: PBMCs, taken after allogeneic stem cell transplant with posttransplant cyclophosphamide. These receptors were taken from a female patient under 45 who received an allogeneic stem cell transplant from a related donor, was CMV-positive, and had no GVHD. The graft donor may be the source of some T cells. Both conserved end residues are part of each CDR3. Each record gives: V gene, D gene, J gene, clone size, CDR3 protein, CDR3 DNA. The D gene is left open where the match is weak. The size entry gives how often the clone was seen (once, few, many) or a class if it is expanded.

>TRBV30|.|TRBJ2-3|many
CAWSASSDTQYF
TGTGCCTGGAGTGCGTCTTCAGATACGCAGTATTTT
>TRBV30|TRBD1|TRBJ2-6|many
CAWSRLGTAGANVLTF
TGTGCCTGGAGCCGCCTTGGGACAGCTGGGGCCAACGTCCTGACTTTC
>TRBV25-1|.|TRBJ1-1|many
CASSGMEGRAEAFF
TGTGCCAGCAGTGGGATGGAGGGTCGGGCTGAAGCTTTCTTT
>TRBV20-1|.|TRBJ2-1|many
CSARYNEQFF
TGCAGTGCTCGTTACAATGAGCAGTTCTTC
>TRBV4-1|TRBD1|TRBJ1-6|many
CASSQEDNRGSPLHF
TGCGCCAGCAGCCAAGAAGATAACAGGGGTTCACCCCTCCACTTT
>TRBV28|.|TRBJ2-3|many
CASSFLQGTDTQYF
TGTGCCAGCAGTTTCCTCCAGGGCACAGATACGCAGTATTTT
>TRBV9|TRBD2|TRBJ2-1|many
CASSVSSGRAHEQFF
TGTGCCAGCAGCGTTTCTAGCGGGAGGGCCCATGAGCAGTTCTTC
>TRBV7-3|TRBD1|TRBJ1-1|medium-sized
CASSWTGNTEAFF
TGTGCCAGCAGCTGGACAGGGAACACTGAAGCTTTCTTT
>TRBV30|TRBD2|TRBJ2-4|many
CAWSSGLGVRYF
TGTGCCTGGAGCTCCGGACTAGGAGTGCGGTACTTC
>TRBV5-8|.|TRBJ1-1|many
CASSFRVGWVTEAFF
TGTGCCAGCAGCTTTCGTGTGGGCTGGGTCACTGAAGCTTTCTTT
>TRBV10-3|.|TRBJ2-1|many
CAISETGSFHEQFF
TGTGCCATCAGTGAGACGGGATCTTTCCATGAGCAGTTCTTC
>TRBV4-2|TRBD2|TRBJ2-2|many
CASSRVVAGRSTGELFF
TGTGCCAGCAGCCGAGTGGTAGCGGGACGCTCCACCGGGGAGCTGTTTTTT
>TRBV27|.|TRBJ2-5|many
CASRPTGAQETQYF
TGTGCCAGCAGACCAACGGGTGCTCAAGAGACCCAGTACTTC
>TRBV10-3|.|TRBJ2-1|many
CAVSGTYNEQFF
TGTGCCGTTAGCGGAACTTACAATGAGCAGTTCTTC
>TRBV28|.|TRBJ2-5|many
CASRTTVLAETQYF
TGTGCCAGCAGAACGACAGTCCTGGCGGAGACCCAGTACTTC
>TRBV6-1|.|TRBJ1-5|many
CASSRQMNQPQHF
TGTGCCAGCAGTCGACAGATGAATCAGCCCCAGCATTTT
>TRBV2|.|TRBJ2-2|many
CASRGENTGELFF
TGTGCCAGCCGGGGAGAGAACACCGGGGAGCTGTTTTTT
>TRBV5-1|.|TRBJ1-1|many
CASSLDYRVEEF
TGCGCCAGCAGCTTGGACTACAGGGTTGAAGAATTT
>TRBV30|.|TRBJ2-1|many
CAWSVSVWAEQFF
TGTGCCTGGAGTGTCTCAGTGTGGGCTGAGCAGTTCTTC
>TRBV28|.|TRBJ2-1|many
CASTPLAAYNEQFF
TGTGCCAGCACCCCCTTAGCGGCCTACAATGAGCAGTTCTTC
>TRBV10-3|TRBD2|TRBJ2-1|many
CAIRGTSGRPLDEQFF
TGTGCCATCAGGGGGACTAGCGGGAGGCCCCTCGATGAGCAGTTCTTC
>TRBV2|TRBD1|TRBJ1-4|many
CASSRQGPRSINEKLFF
TGTGCCAGCAGTCGACAGGGACCCCGATCGATTAATGAAAAACTGTTTTTT
>TRBV5-1|.|TRBJ2-1|many
CASSLGAGSYNEQFF
TGCGCCAGCAGCTTGGGGGCGGGCTCCTACAATGAGCAGTTCTTC
>TRBV29-1|.|TRBJ2-7|many
CSVAASESSYEQYF
TGCAGCGTTGCCGCTAGCGAGAGCTCCTACGAGCAGTACTTC
>TRBV20-1|.|TRBJ2-7|many
CSASGSREQYF
TGCAGTGCTAGCGGGAGTCGGGAGCAGTACTTC
>TRBV5-1|TRBD1|TRBJ2-2|many
CASSQGTVPTGELFF
TGCGCCAGCAGCCAAGGGACAGTTCCAACCGGGGAGCTGTTTTTT
>TRBV7-9|.|TRBJ1-2|many
CASSLEGNYGYTF
TGTGCCAGCAGCTTAGAGGGGAACTATGGCTACACCTTC
>TRBV10-3|TRBD2|TRBJ2-1|many
CAISESLAGANEQFF
TGTGCCATCAGTGAGTCACTAGCGGGAGCAAATGAGCAGTTCTTC
>TRBV11-3|TRBD1|TRBJ2-1|many
CASSRNTGVEQFF
TGTGCCAGCAGCCGGAATACAGGGGTTGAGCAGTTCTTC
>TRBV9|TRBD2|TRBJ2-5|many
CASSVMLADFGETQYF
TGTGCCAGCAGCGTTATGCTAGCGGATTTTGGGGAGACCCAGTACTTC
>TRBV28|TRBD1|TRBJ2-7|many
CASSPPGQGAIYEQYF
TGTGCCAGCAGCCCGCCTGGACAGGGAGCCATCTACGAGCAGTACTTC
>TRBV6-6|.|TRBJ2-2|many
CASSSSGSQYTGELFF
TGTGCCAGCAGTTCCTCTGGGAGTCAGTACACCGGGGAGCTGTTTTTT
>TRBV7-2|TRBD2|TRBJ2-7|many
CASSSNGGRGNEQYF
TGTGCCAGCAGCTCGAATGGCGGGAGGGGCAACGAGCAGTACTTC
>TRBV5-1|.|TRBJ2-7|many
CASSLGQADEQYF
TGCGCCAGCAGCTTGGGACAGGCTGACGAGCAGTACTTC
>TRBV28|TRBD2|TRBJ2-5|many
CASSRPTSGREETQYF
TGTGCCAGCAGCCGTCCGACTAGCGGGAGGGAAGAGACCCAGTACTTC
>TRBV5-8|.|TRBJ2-5|many
CASSFQLQETQYF
TGTGCCAGCAGCTTCCAGTTACAAGAGACCCAGTACTTC
>TRBV18|.|TRBJ2-5|many
CASSPSQETQYF
TGTGCCAGCTCACCTTCACAAGAGACCCAGTACTTC
>TRBV27|.|TRBJ2-7|many
CASSFRTPTYEQYF
TGTGCCAGCAGTTTCAGAACACCAACCTACGAGCAGTACTTC
>TRBV28|TRBD2|TRBJ2-3|many
CASRTREGGTDTQYF
TGTGCCAGCAGGACTCGGGAGGGTGGAACAGATACGCAGTATTTT
>TRBV5-8|.|TRBJ2-7|few
CASSLVWGPYEQYF
TGTGCCAGCAGCTTGGTTTGGGGGCCCTACGAGCAGTACTTC
>TRBV18|.|TRBJ2-2|many
CASSRTSRGGGELFF
TGTGCCAGCTCTCGCACCTCGCGAGGCGGCGGGGAGCTGTTTTTT
>TRBV2|TRBD1|TRBJ1-6|few
CASSWGQGENSPLHF
TGTGCCAGCAGTTGGGGACAGGGGGAAAATTCACCCCTCCACTTT
>TRBV19|.|TRBJ2-7|many
CASSIDPSVSYEQYF
TGTGCCAGTAGTATAGATCCGTCGGTCTCCTACGAGCAGTACTTC
>TRBV21-1|.|TRBJ2-7|many
CASSKDGLAFYEQYF
TGTGCCAGCAGCAAAGATGGACTAGCTTTCTACGAGCAGTACTTC
>TRBV4-3|.|TRBJ1-2|many
CASSQGAGYGYTF
TGCGCCAGCAGCCAAGGGGCGGGCTATGGCTACACCTTC
>TRBV9|TRBD1|TRBJ2-7|many
CASNTGGYADLQYF
TGTGCCAGCAATACAGGGGGCTACGCCGATCTACAGTACTTC
>TRBV10-2|TRBD2|TRBJ2-1|many
CASSEWTSRSDEQFF
TGCGCCAGCAGTGAGTGGACTAGCAGATCGGATGAGCAGTTCTTC
>TRBV11-2|.|TRBJ1-5|many
CASSPTGRNQPQHF
TGTGCCAGCAGCCCAACGGGGAGAAATCAGCCCCAGCATTTT
>TRBV5-1|TRBD1|TRBJ2-3|many
CASSLDRGRLTQYF
TGCGCCAGCAGCTTGGACAGGGGAAGGTTGACGCAGTATTTT
>TRBV7-2|TRBD2|TRBJ2-7|many
CASSPGLAGVIYEQYF
TGTGCCAGCAGCCCGGGACTAGCGGGAGTTATCTACGAGCAGTACTTC
>TRBV28|.|TRBJ2-7|many
CASSFNEQYF
TGTGCCAGCAGTTTTAACGAGCAGTACTTC
>TRBV19|.|TRBJ1-4|many
CASTGEFGKLFF
TGTGCCAGTACAGGGGAATTCGGAAAACTGTTTTTT
>TRBV19|TRBD2|TRBJ2-7|many
CASSITSGINWDAEQYF
TGTGCCAGTAGTATTACTAGCGGGATCAATTGGGACGCCGAGCAGTACTTC
>TRBV27|.|TRBJ2-7|many
CASRAIGQLYEQYF
TGTGCCAGCAGAGCTATTGGACAGCTCTACGAGCAGTACTTC
>TRBV7-9|.|TRBJ2-4|many
CASSLGTGRRDIQYF
TGTGCCAGCAGCTTAGGGACGGGGAGACGGGACATTCAGTACTTC